This TCR beta chain came from a study of cytomegalovirus exposure and HLA in healthy donors. Whole-study results and caveats: When presence/absence was analysed, sequencing depth was taken to be roughly uniform across donors.

Details on this clone: What it binds is unknown.

Trimming took off 3 bases at V and 5 bases at J, with 16 bases between the two ends. The CDR3 consists of 15 residues. Germline CDR1 is GTSNPN and CDR2 is SVGIG (reference sequence). The PCR made use of 60 Vbeta and 13 Jbeta primers. The method was immunoSEQ multiplex PCR; TCRdb's version includes in-frame clones alone and lacks a portion of them. The sample includes 150,000 to 200,000 clones, roughly 87% of them seen just once. The TCR was taken from a girl aged 10-17 years in good health and CMV-seropositive. The genes are TRBV30 and TRBJ2-2; no clear D. What was sequenced was PBMCs. CDR3 in DNA: TGTGCCTGGAGCAGAGACTTGTTGGCTACCGGGGAGCTGTTTTTT. Its protein product is CAWSRDLLATGELFF.